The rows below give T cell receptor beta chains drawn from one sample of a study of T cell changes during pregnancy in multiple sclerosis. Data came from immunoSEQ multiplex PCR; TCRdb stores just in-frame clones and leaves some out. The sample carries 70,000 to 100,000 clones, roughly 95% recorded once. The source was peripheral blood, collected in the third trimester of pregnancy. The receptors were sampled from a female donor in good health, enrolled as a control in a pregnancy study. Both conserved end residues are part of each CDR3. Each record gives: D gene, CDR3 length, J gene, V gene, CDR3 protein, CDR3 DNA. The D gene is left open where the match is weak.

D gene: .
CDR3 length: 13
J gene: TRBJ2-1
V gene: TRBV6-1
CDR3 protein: CASSVSPDNEQFF
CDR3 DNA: TGTGCCAGCTCGGTTAGTCCGGACAATGAGCAGTTCTTC

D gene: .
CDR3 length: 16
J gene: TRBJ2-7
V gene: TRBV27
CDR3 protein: CASSPSAGPATYEQYF
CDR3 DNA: TGTGCCAGCAGTCCCTCTGCTGGGCCGGCCACCTACGAGCAGTACTTC

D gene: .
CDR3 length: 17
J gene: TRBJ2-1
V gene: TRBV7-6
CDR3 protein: CASSLEAGDPMLNEQFF
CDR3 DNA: TGTGCCAGCAGCTTAGAAGCGGGCGACCCTATGCTCAATGAGCAGTTCTTC

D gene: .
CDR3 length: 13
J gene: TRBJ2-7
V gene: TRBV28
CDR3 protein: CAAHSGDLYEQYF
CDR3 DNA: TGTGCCGCACATAGCGGTGACCTTTACGAGCAGTACTTC

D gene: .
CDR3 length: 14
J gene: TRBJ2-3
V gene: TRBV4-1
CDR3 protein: CASSQVYGTDTQYF
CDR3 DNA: TGCGCCAGCAGCCAAGTGTACGGGACAGATACGCAGTATTTT

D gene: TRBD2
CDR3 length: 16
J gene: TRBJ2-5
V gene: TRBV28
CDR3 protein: CASSSQTSGRRETQYF
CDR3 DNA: TGTGCCAGCAGTTCCCAGACTAGCGGGAGGAGGGAGACCCAGTACTTC

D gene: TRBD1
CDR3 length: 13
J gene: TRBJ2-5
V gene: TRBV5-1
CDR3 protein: CASSSGGTQTQYF
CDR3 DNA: TGCGCCAGCAGCTCAGGGGGCACGCAGACCCAGTACTTC

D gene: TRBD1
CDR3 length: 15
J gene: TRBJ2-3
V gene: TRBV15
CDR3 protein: CATSRDQGATDTQYF
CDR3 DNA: TGTGCCACCAGCAGAGATCAGGGGGCGACAGATACGCAGTATTTT

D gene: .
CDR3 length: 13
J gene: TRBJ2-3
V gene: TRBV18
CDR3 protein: CASSPYRAHTQYF
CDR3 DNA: TGTGCCAGCTCACCTTACAGGGCCCATACGCAGTATTTT

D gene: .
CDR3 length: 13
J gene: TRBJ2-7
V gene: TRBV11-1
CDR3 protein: CASSRQNTYEQYF
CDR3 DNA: TGTGCCAGCAGCCGTCAGAATACCTACGAGCAGTACTTC